The present TCR beta chain was sequenced within a study of radiation and T cells in renal cell carcinoma (dated by TCRdb to 2018 to 2021). For the wider study: A total of roughly 53 samples underwent TCR beta sequencing, made up of about 26 tumors and about 27 peripheral blood samples. Across all 55 or so samples, several million unique CDR3 nucleotide sequences encoding 2,658,974 unique CDR3 amino acid sequences were identified. The final blood draw took place at 4 weeks after radiation, the same time as nephrectomy. Broad study findings and their caveats: An increase in top tumor clonotypes in blood was observed from baseline to 2 weeks post-radiation, followed by contraction by 4 weeks, which was taken to suggest transient expansion of tumor-resident clones. No pretreatment tumor biopsies were available, so the baseline intratumoral presence of clonotypes could not be determined. Blood repertoire dynamics were not followed beyond 4 weeks after treatment. The single-armed trial design could not address effects of radiation dose or scheduling on the TCR repertoire.

Germline trimming: 6 bases from V, 2 bases from J; junction bases outside gene matches: 7. The CDR3 goes from the cysteine to the phenylalanine over 16 residues. The CDR3 DNA has 48 bases and is translated from base 1. The germline V gene yields SGHTA for CDR1 and FQGNSA for CDR2. Following the manufacturer's recommendations, the immunoSEQ kit was used to generate TCR beta libraries from genomic DNA. Library preparation used a first multiplex PCR with proprietary primers, then a second PCR adding unique barcodes, with bead cleanups after each round. Each sample batch included a kit-provided positive control reaction and a negative control reaction. The final libraries underwent checking on an Agilent 4200 TapeStation D1000 ScreenTape, volumetric pooling, and quantification by qPCR. Sequencing was performed on an Illumina NextSeq500 using a MidOutput 150-cycle cartridge, with 156 Read1 cycles, 15 Index1 cycles, and the kit custom primers. The pooled library was loaded at approximately 1 pM, with a 20% PhiX control spiked in. In the authors' own workflow: Vendor-processed data were analyzed in R, with a clonotype defined as all T cells sharing the same CDR3 nucleotide sequence. For clone abundance analyses, frequencies were normalized to the 10,000 most abundant clones per sample. Before analysis, public T cell clones were removed, and these numbered fewer than five per sample on average. Tumor-enriched clonotypes and baseline blood-enriched clonotypes were defined as those with an abundance difference of at least 32-fold between compartments. A beta-binomial differential abundance model was applied to find clonotypes that expanded or contracted between blood time points. Similarity between tumor and blood repertoires was quantified using the Baroni-Urbani and Buser coefficient, and groups were compared with two-tailed Wilcoxon tests in R. The table was pulled from immuneACCESS by TCRdb, which kept in-frame rearrangements only. Such tables lose some clones; where checked, under half of the loss comes from unresolved V genes, and the rest has no known cause. V, J and clone size reflect that table, while D and trimming were determined from the DNA. The sample table holds approximately 40,000 clones, of which roughly 80% were seen once. Clones ranked in the top ten supply 25% to 30% of the sample.

The intended sense of this specimen's time point label: blood 4 weeks post-SBRT, at nephrectomy. This specimen's treatment or condition label, interpreted: 15 Gy SBRT to primary tumor, nephrectomy 4 weeks later. Samples came from a clinical trial, in which primary renal cell carcinomas received 15 Gy stereotactic body radiation therapy followed by nephrectomy 4 weeks later. To follow tumor-enriched clonotypes, peripheral blood was collected serially from radiation-treated patients at baseline and again at 2 weeks and 4 weeks after SBRT. All patients had renal cell carcinoma with clear cell pathology. Genomic DNA for TCR sequencing was prepared using the QIAamp DNA Blood Mini Kit (Qiagen). The analyses included only samples that passed all quality control checks. A word on this clone: Its antigen is still unknown. Base qualities are not provided; no much larger clone lies one nucleotide away.

The chain uses TRBV7-2 and TRBJ2-3, with TRBD2 identical over 11 junction bases. The origin of this receptor is a woman between 65 and 79 years old with renal cell carcinoma. The sequences come from blood, collected from a patient whose treatment included radiotherapy and nephrectomy. The DNA sequence is TGTGCCAGCAGAGAAGGGACTAGCGGACTCACAGATACGCAGTATTTT. Its protein is CASREGTSGLTDTQYF.